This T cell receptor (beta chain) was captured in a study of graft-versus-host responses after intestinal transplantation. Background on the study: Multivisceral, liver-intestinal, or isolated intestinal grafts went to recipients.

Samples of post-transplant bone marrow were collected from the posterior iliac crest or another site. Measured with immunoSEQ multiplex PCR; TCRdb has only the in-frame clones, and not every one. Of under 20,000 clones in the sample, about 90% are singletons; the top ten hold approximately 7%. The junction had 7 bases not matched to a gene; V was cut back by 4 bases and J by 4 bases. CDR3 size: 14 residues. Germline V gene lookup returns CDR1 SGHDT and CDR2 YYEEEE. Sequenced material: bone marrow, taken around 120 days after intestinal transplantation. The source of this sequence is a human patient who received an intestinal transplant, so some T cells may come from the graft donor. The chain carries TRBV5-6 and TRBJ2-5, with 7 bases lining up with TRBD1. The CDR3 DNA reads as TGTGCCAGCAGCAGGGGGCAGGGTGGAGAGACCCAGTACTTC. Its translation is CASSRGQGGETQYF.